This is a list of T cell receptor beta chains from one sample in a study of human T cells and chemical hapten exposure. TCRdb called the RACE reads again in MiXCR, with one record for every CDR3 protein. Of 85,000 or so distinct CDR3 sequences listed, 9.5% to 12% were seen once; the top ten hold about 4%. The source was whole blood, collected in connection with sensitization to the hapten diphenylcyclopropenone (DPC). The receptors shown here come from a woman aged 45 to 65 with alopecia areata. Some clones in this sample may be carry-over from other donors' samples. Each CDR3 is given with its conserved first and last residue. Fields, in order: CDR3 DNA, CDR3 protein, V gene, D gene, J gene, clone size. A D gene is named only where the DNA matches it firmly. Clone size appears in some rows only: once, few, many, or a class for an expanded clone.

CDR3nt: TGTGCCAGCAGACGGACTAGCGGGAGTCTGCAGTTCTTC
CDR3aa: CASRRTSGSLQFF
v_gene: TRBV7-9
d_gene: TRBD2
j_gene: TRBJ2-1
abundance: many

CDR3nt: TGTGCCAGCAGCCGAATACAGGGTACGACCTCCTACAATGAGCAGTTCTTC
CDR3aa: CASSRIQGTTSYNEQFF
v_gene: TRBV3-1
d_gene: -
j_gene: TRBJ2-1
abundance: few

CDR3nt: TGTGCCTGGGATGGGACAGGGTCCGGGGAGCTGTTTTTT
CDR3aa: CAWDGTGSGELFF
v_gene: TRBV30
d_gene: TRBD1
j_gene: TRBJ2-2
abundance: -

CDR3nt: TGTGCCAGCAGGCAGGGAGACTACGAGCAGTACTTC
CDR3aa: CASRQGDYEQYF
v_gene: TRBV28
d_gene: -
j_gene: TRBJ2-7
abundance: -

CDR3nt: TGCAGTGCTGCTGAGGGGGGGCTAGCGGGCAATGAGCAGTTCTTC
CDR3aa: CSAAEGGLAGNEQFF
v_gene: TRBV20-1
d_gene: TRBD2
j_gene: TRBJ2-1
abundance: -

CDR3nt: TGTGCCACCAGCAGACTAACGGCGCAAGGCTACACCTTC
CDR3aa: CATSRLTAQGYTF
v_gene: TRBV15
d_gene: -
j_gene: TRBJ1-2
abundance: few

CDR3nt: TGCGCCAGCAGCCAAGCCCAGCGGGGGAGAGCTAGCACAGATACGCAGTATTTT
CDR3aa: CASSQAQRGRASTDTQYF
v_gene: TRBV4-1
d_gene: TRBD2
j_gene: TRBJ2-3
abundance: many

CDR3nt: TGTGCCAGCAGCTTAACCCCTGGAGGGGATAATTCACCCCTCCACTTT
CDR3aa: CASSLTPGGDNSPLHF
v_gene: TRBV7-6
d_gene: -
j_gene: TRBJ1-6
abundance: few

CDR3nt: TGTGCCAGCAGCCGACAGGTTTATGAAAAACTGTTTTTT
CDR3aa: CASSRQVYEKLFF
v_gene: TRBV14
d_gene: -
j_gene: TRBJ1-4
abundance: many

CDR3nt: TGTGCCATCAGTGGGACGGTGGAGACCCAGTACTTC
CDR3aa: CAISGTVETQYF
v_gene: TRBV10-3
d_gene: -
j_gene: TRBJ2-5
abundance: many

CDR3nt: TGTGCCAGCAGTTTATATTTGCTCGGGTACGAGCAGTACTTC
CDR3aa: CASSLYLLGYEQYF
v_gene: TRBV28
d_gene: -
j_gene: TRBJ2-7
abundance: few

CDR3nt: TGCGCCAGCAGCTCTGCAAGGGGCTACACCTTC
CDR3aa: CASSSARGYTF
v_gene: TRBV5-1
d_gene: -
j_gene: TRBJ1-2
abundance: few

CDR3nt: TGTGCCAGCTCGACGACGGGGATACCCTACGAGCAGTACTTC
CDR3aa: CASSTTGIPYEQYF
v_gene: TRBV7-2
d_gene: -
j_gene: TRBJ2-7
abundance: few

CDR3nt: TGTGCCAGCAGACCGGGGGGCGGAGGGACTTACGAGCAGTACTTC
CDR3aa: CASRPGGGGTYEQYF
v_gene: TRBV6-2/TRBV6-3
d_gene: -
j_gene: TRBJ2-7
abundance: many

CDR3nt: TGCGCCAGCAGCTTCCCGACAGGGGGCGAGACCCAGTACTTC
CDR3aa: CASSFPTGGETQYF
v_gene: TRBV5-1
d_gene: TRBD1
j_gene: TRBJ2-5
abundance: -

CDR3nt: TGCAGTGCAAAGCAACAGGGAGTCCGGCAGTTCTTC
CDR3aa: CSAKQQGVRQFF
v_gene: TRBV20-1
d_gene: -
j_gene: TRBJ2-1
abundance: few

CDR3nt: TGCAGCCACACAGGGACCCCCTACAATGAGCAGTTCTTC
CDR3aa: CSHTGTPYNEQFF
v_gene: TRBV29-1
d_gene: -
j_gene: TRBJ2-1
abundance: few

CDR3nt: TGTGCCTGGAACGCCAAAAGGGGTTGGGAAAAACTGTTTTTT
CDR3aa: CAWNAKRGWEKLFF
v_gene: TRBV30
d_gene: -
j_gene: TRBJ1-4
abundance: many

CDR3nt: TGTGCCAGCAGTTGGGGGGGGGATTCACCCCTCCACTTT
CDR3aa: CASSWGGDSPLHF
v_gene: TRBV7-2
d_gene: -
j_gene: TRBJ1-6
abundance: few

CDR3nt: TGTGCCACCCAAGGTAGCGGCTCTCCAGATACGCAGTATTTT
CDR3aa: CATQGSGSPDTQYF
v_gene: TRBV24-1
d_gene: -
j_gene: TRBJ2-3
abundance: few

CDR3nt: TGTGCCAGCAGTGAAGCGGTCGGGGGCTCCTACGAGCAGTACTTC
CDR3aa: CASSEAVGGSYEQYF
v_gene: TRBV2
d_gene: -
j_gene: TRBJ2-7
abundance: many

CDR3nt: TGCAGCGTTGAGATTCAAAGCTCCTACAATGAGCAGTTCTTC
CDR3aa: CSVEIQSSYNEQFF
v_gene: TRBV29-1
d_gene: -
j_gene: TRBJ2-1
abundance: -

CDR3nt: TGTGCCAGCAGCCGAGGAAGTTATAGCAATCAGCCCCAGCATTTT
CDR3aa: CASSRGSYSNQPQHF
v_gene: TRBV5-5
d_gene: -
j_gene: TRBJ1-5
abundance: many

CDR3nt: TGCAGTGCTAGAGCGCAGGCGCTGAACACCGGGGAGCTGTTTTTT
CDR3aa: CSARAQALNTGELFF
v_gene: TRBV20-1
d_gene: -
j_gene: TRBJ2-2
abundance: -

CDR3nt: TGTGCCAGCAGTAACACAGGGGGCTCCTACAATGAGCAGTTCTTC
CDR3aa: CASSNTGGSYNEQFF
v_gene: TRBV2
d_gene: TRBD1
j_gene: TRBJ2-1
abundance: few

CDR3nt: TGTGCCAGCAGTTTAGGCAGTTACAATCAGCCCCAGCATTTT
CDR3aa: CASSLGSYNQPQHF
v_gene: TRBV28
d_gene: -
j_gene: TRBJ1-5
abundance: medium-sized

CDR3nt: TGTGCCAGTGGGACAGGGCCTTTCTACGAGCAGTACTTC
CDR3aa: CASGTGPFYEQYF
v_gene: TRBV6-1
d_gene: TRBD1
j_gene: TRBJ2-7
abundance: -

CDR3nt: TGTGCCAGCAGCTCCCCCCTCGTTGCAAGGAACACCGGGGAGCTGTTTTTT
CDR3aa: CASSSPLVARNTGELFF
v_gene: TRBV11-2
d_gene: -
j_gene: TRBJ2-2
abundance: few

CDR3nt: TGTGCCAGCAGCCAAGATTCGGGGGCTGGCTACACCTTC
CDR3aa: CASSQDSGAGYTF
v_gene: TRBV3-1
d_gene: -
j_gene: TRBJ1-2
abundance: -

CDR3nt: TGTGCCAGCAGCTTAGCCAGCCATGGTTCACCCCTCCACTTT
CDR3aa: CASSLASHGSPLHF
v_gene: TRBV7-9
d_gene: -
j_gene: TRBJ1-6
abundance: -

CDR3nt: TGTGCCAGAAGCTCACTAGACAGGGGGCCTCTTTATAGCAATCAGCCCCAGCATTTT
CDR3aa: CARSSLDRGPLYSNQPQHF
v_gene: TRBV5-3
d_gene: TRBD1
j_gene: TRBJ1-5
abundance: -

CDR3nt: TGTGCCAGCAGTTTGTCGAGTTCCGGCGAGCAGTACTTC
CDR3aa: CASSLSSSGEQYF
v_gene: TRBV28
d_gene: -
j_gene: TRBJ2-7
abundance: -

CDR3nt: TGTGCCAGCTCACCCGCCCAAAACGCTGAAGCTTTCTTT
CDR3aa: CASSPAQNAEAFF
v_gene: TRBV18
d_gene: -
j_gene: TRBJ1-1
abundance: -

CDR3nt: TGTGCCAGCGGGGTGGGGAGGACCGGGGAGCTGTTTTTT
CDR3aa: CASGVGRTGELFF
v_gene: TRBV7-2
d_gene: -
j_gene: TRBJ2-2
abundance: many

CDR3nt: TGTGCCAGCAGCGGGGGCGGGAGCATGGTTGAGCAGTTCTTC
CDR3aa: CASSGGGSMVEQFF
v_gene: TRBV9
d_gene: TRBD2
j_gene: TRBJ2-1
abundance: -

CDR3nt: TGTGCCAGCAGTTTCGGGACAGGGAGACCGCCGAATGAGCAGTTCTTC
CDR3aa: CASSFGTGRPPNEQFF
v_gene: TRBV27
d_gene: TRBD1
j_gene: TRBJ2-1
abundance: -

CDR3nt: TGTGCCAGCAGTTGGGACAGGGGGACCTCTACTGAGCAGTTCTTC
CDR3aa: CASSWDRGTSTEQFF
v_gene: TRBV2
d_gene: TRBD1
j_gene: TRBJ2-1
abundance: few

CDR3nt: TGCAGTGTCCCGGGACAGGTAAACGAGCAGTACTTC
CDR3aa: CSVPGQVNEQYF
v_gene: TRBV20-1
d_gene: TRBD1
j_gene: TRBJ2-7
abundance: many

CDR3nt: TGCAGCGTTGAAGGCGGCTCCTATGGCTACACCTTC
CDR3aa: CSVEGGSYGYTF
v_gene: TRBV29-1
d_gene: -
j_gene: TRBJ1-2
abundance: many

CDR3nt: TGTGCCAGCAGTTGGCGAGGAGGACAGAACAATCAGCCCCAGCATTTT
CDR3aa: CASSWRGGQNNQPQHF
v_gene: TRBV27
d_gene: -
j_gene: TRBJ1-5
abundance: many

CDR3nt: TGTGCCAGCAGCTTAAGACAGGGGGGGGATCAGCCCCAGCATTTT
CDR3aa: CASSLRQGGDQPQHF
v_gene: TRBV2
d_gene: TRBD1
j_gene: TRBJ1-5
abundance: few

CDR3nt: TGTGCCAGCACCTCTCAGGGCTACGAGCAGTACTTC
CDR3aa: CASTSQGYEQYF
v_gene: TRBV28
d_gene: -
j_gene: TRBJ2-7
abundance: few

CDR3nt: TGTGCCACCAGTGAGGCAGCTACAATGACAGATACGCAGTATTTT
CDR3aa: CATSEAATMTDTQYF
v_gene: TRBV24-1
d_gene: -
j_gene: TRBJ2-3
abundance: -

CDR3nt: TGTGCCAGCTCCTCCGGGACAGGAAGATGCACCTTC
CDR3aa: CASSSGTGRCTF
v_gene: TRBV5-4
d_gene: TRBD1
j_gene: TRBJ1-2
abundance: many

CDR3nt: TGTGCCAGCAGCTTAATCAAAATCCCCGGGGAGCTGTTTTTT
CDR3aa: CASSLIKIPGELFF
v_gene: TRBV11-2
d_gene: -
j_gene: TRBJ2-2
abundance: many

CDR3nt: TGTGCCAGCAGCGAGGTAGCGGGCACCTACGAGCAGTACTTC
CDR3aa: CASSEVAGTYEQYF
v_gene: TRBV9
d_gene: TRBD2
j_gene: TRBJ2-7
abundance: many

CDR3nt: TGTGCCAGCAGAGAGGGTCTGAGGACGAACATTCAGTACTTC
CDR3aa: CASREGLRTNIQYF
v_gene: TRBV28
d_gene: -
j_gene: TRBJ2-4
abundance: many

CDR3nt: TGTGCCAGCAGTGATTGGGGATTAAGCAATCAGCCCCAGCATTTT
CDR3aa: CASSDWGLSNQPQHF
v_gene: TRBV2
d_gene: -
j_gene: TRBJ1-5
abundance: few

CDR3nt: TGTGCCAGCAGTTTCCGGACTGTACAAGAGACCCAGTACTTC
CDR3aa: CASSFRTVQETQYF
v_gene: TRBV7-2
d_gene: -
j_gene: TRBJ2-5
abundance: few

CDR3nt: TGTGCCAGCAGTATAGGGACCGGCTACTACTACGAGCAGTACTTC
CDR3aa: CASSIGTGYYYEQYF
v_gene: TRBV12-3/TRBV12-4
d_gene: -
j_gene: TRBJ2-7
abundance: once